This T cell receptor (beta chain) was observed in a study of blood T cell repertoires in COVID-19. Study background: T cells, B-cell-depleted T cells, or PBMCs supplied cDNA or gDNA.

Clones were read by immunoSEQ multiplex PCR, and TCRdb kept only the in-frame ones, dropping some. The table lists 200,000 to 300,000 clones, about 87% of them singletons. This study enrolled people aged about 18 to 95 from around 26 US geographic areas. Germline CDR1 and CDR2: SGHRS and YFSETQ. The V gene end was trimmed by 4 bases and the J gene end by 12 bases; junction bases not matched to a gene: 14. This CDR3 region has 15 residues. The origin of this receptor is a woman aged 40 to 49 with acute COVID-19. Specimen: PBMCs or T cells enriched from blood (not recorded which). The J gene is TRBJ1-1, the V gene TRBV5-1, with 11 bases fitting TRBD1. The CDR3 reads CASSARAGTGGSTFF. In DNA, the CDR3 is TGCGCCAGCAGCGCCCGGGCCGGGACAGGGGGGTCGACTTTCTTT.